The rows below give T cell receptor beta chains drawn from one sample of a study of blood T cell repertoires in COVID-19. Method: immunoSEQ multiplex PCR; TCRdb's copy keeps in-frame clones and lacks some. The data contain about 270,000 clones, more than 75% of them singletons. The sample taken for sequencing was peripheral blood. These TCRs come from a man aged 35 to 55 with active or convalescent COVID-19. Each CDR3 is given with its conserved first and last residue. The D gene is left open where the match is weak. Some rows have no size entry. The others give once, few or many, or a class for an expanded clone.

J	V	D	size	DNA	CDR3
TRBJ2-1	TRBV11-3	-	-	TGTGCCAGCAGCTCGTTTTATTCAGTACGTCCGGGGGTGTATGAGCAGTTCTTC	CASSSFYSVRPGVYEQFF
TRBJ1-6	TRBV3-1/TRBV3-2	-	-	TGTGCCAGCAGCCAAGGCGCGGCAAATTCACCCCTCCACTTT	CASSQGAANSPLHF
TRBJ2-3	TRBV4-2	TRBD2	once	TGTGCCAGCAGCGAGACTAGCGGGGGCACAGATACGCAGTATTTT	CASSETSGGTDTQYF
TRBJ2-1	TRBV19	-	-	TGTGCCAGTAGTATAGGGCTAGCGTTGGGGAATGAGCAGTTCTTC	CASSIGLALGNEQFF
TRBJ1-1	TRBV3-1/TRBV3-2	-	-	TGTGCCAGCAGCAGGGGGACCACTGAAGCTTTCTTT	CASSRGTTEAFF
TRBJ1-1	TRBV10-3	-	-	TGTGCCACCCGCAGGGTGGGCACTGAAGCTTTCTTT	CATRRVGTEAFF
TRBJ2-1	TRBV3-1/TRBV3-2	TRBD2	-	TGTGCCAGCAGCCCGGGGGGGGGAGGAAATGAGCAGTTCTTC	CASSPGGGGNEQFF
TRBJ1-4	TRBV6-5	TRBD1	few	TGTGCCAGCAGGACGACAGGGGAGGGAGGTGAAAAACTGTTTTTT	CASRTTGEGGEKLFF
TRBJ2-1	TRBV9	-	-	TGTGCCAGCACCCCGGGTGGGGCCCTTGAGCAGTTCTTC	CASTPGGALEQFF
TRBJ2-6	TRBV18	-	-	TGTGCCAGCTCACCTTGGGAGGCTGGGGCCAACGTCCTGACTTTC	CASSPWEAGANVLTF
TRBJ1-1	TRBV5-1	TRBD1	-	TGCGCCAGCAGCTTGAGACAGGGGATGAACACTGAAGCTTTCTTT	CASSLRQGMNTEAFF
TRBJ1-5	TRBV9	-	-	TGTGCCAGCAGCCCGGACAGTAGCAATCAGCCCCAGCATTTT	CASSPDSSNQPQHF
TRBJ1-2	TRBV28	TRBD1	-	TGTGCCACCCAGGGACAGGCCTATGGCTACACCTTC	CATQGQAYGYTF
TRBJ2-2	TRBV5-1	TRBD1	-	TGCGCCAGCAGCTCCCCCGGACAGGGTTACACCGGGGAGCTGTTTTTT	CASSSPGQGYTGELFF
TRBJ2-7	TRBV30	-	-	TGTGCCTGGAGCGAGGAGCTGGGGGGAGGCGACGAGCAGTACTTC	CAWSEELGGGDEQYF
TRBJ1-4	TRBV5-6	-	-	TGTGCCAGCAGCCCCGGGACACCTAAAACCAAACATGAAAAACTGTTTTTT	CASSPGTPKTKHEKLFF
TRBJ1-4	TRBV4-2	-	once	TGTGCCAGCAGCCAAGGGGAGGTTGGAAAACTGTTTTTT	CASSQGEVGKLFF
TRBJ1-1	TRBV12-2	-	-	TGTGCAAGTCGCATTAAAAACACTGAAGCTTTCTTT	CASRIKNTEAFF
TRBJ1-3	TRBV30	-	-	TGTGCCTGGAGACGGCGGACAGCTGGAAACACCATATATTTT	CAWRRRTAGNTIYF
TRBJ2-1	TRBV27	-	few	TGTGCCAGCAGTTCCGTTAGGGGCTCCTACAATGAGCAGTTCTTC	CASSSVRGSYNEQFF
TRBJ2-1	TRBV5-4	TRBD1	once	TGTGCCAGCAGCTCCACAGGGGTTACAGATGAGCAGTTCTTC	CASSSTGVTDEQFF
TRBJ2-2	TRBV5-5	TRBD1	once	TGTGCCAGCAGCTTTTCAGGGGGCACCGGGGAGCTGTTTTTT	CASSFSGGTGELFF
TRBJ1-2	TRBV5-1	TRBD1	-	TGCGCCAGCAGCTTAGTGACAGGGGAAAGTGGCTACACCTTC	CASSLVTGESGYTF
TRBJ2-1	TRBV7-9	-	-	TGTGCCAGCAGCCACACCAACTACAATGAGCAGTTCTTC	CASSHTNYNEQFF
TRBJ1-4	TRBV11-3	TRBD1	-	TGTGCCAGCAGCCCCTCGACAGGGGTAGATGAAAAACTGTTTTTT	CASSPSTGVDEKLFF
TRBJ2-5	TRBV9	TRBD1	-	TGTGCCAGCAGCTTACGACCGGGACAGGCCTCGCGAGAGACCCAGTACTTC	CASSLRPGQASRETQYF
TRBJ2-1	TRBV14	-	-	TGTGCCAGCAGCCAACTCTCCTACAATGAGCAGTTCTTC	CASSQLSYNEQFF
TRBJ2-5	TRBV29-1	TRBD1	-	TGCAGCGTTCTCGGACAGGGGGCGCCCCTAGTTTCTAATAGTGGGGAGACCCAGTACTTC	CSVLGQGAPLVSNSGETQYF
TRBJ1-1	TRBV7-2	-	-	TGTGCCAGCAGCTTCGACAGGACGGGCACTGAAGCTTTCTTT	CASSFDRTGTEAFF